The 28 T cell receptor beta chains below were found in one sample sequenced in a study of CD8 T cells in Susac syndrome. The RNA input was roughly 0.45 to 1 ug, and it was reverse transcribed with random hexamers. TCRdb reanalysed the immunoSEQ multiplex PCR reads using MiXCR and keeps one entry per CDR3 protein. Of more than 250,000 distinct CDR3 sequences in the sample, about 92% are singletons; the top ten hold about 0.07%. Sequencing was carried out using CD4+ T cells from PBMCs. Source of these receptors: a human donor with multiple sclerosis.

This rearrangement joins TRBV4-1 to TRBJ1-1; D is ambiguous. This CDR3 contains 15 residues. Deletions cut 3 bases from V and 3 bases from J, with 14 bases between. CDR1 is MGHRA and CDR2 is YSYEKL in the germline V gene. The CDR3 nucleotides are TGCGCCAGCAGCCATTCCGGCGTATCGGACACTGAAGCTTTCTTT. Protein product: CASSHSGVSDTEAFF.

The chain joins TRBV5-8 to TRBJ2-2, with D tentatively TRBD2 (6 bases). Germline-derived CDR1 and CDR2 are SGHTS and YDEGEE. The CDR3 loop spans 16 amino acids. Trimming cost V 4 bases and J 10 bases, with 23 bases left between them. CDR3 nucleotides: TGTGCCAGCAGCCGTTTTTACGGGGGAGCTATAGTGGAGCTGTTTTTT. Amino acids: CASSRFYGGAIVELFF. The whole variable domain, filled in from reference TRBV5-8 and TRBJ2-2, reads EAGVTQSPTHLIKTRGQQATLRCSPISGHTSVYWYQQALGLGLQFLLWYDEGEERNRGNFPPRFSGRQFPNYSSELNVNALELEDSALYLCASSRFYGGAIVELFFGEGSRLTVL.

This clonotype appeared a single time. The rearrangement joins TRBV3-1 to TRBJ2-3; D gene unclear. V shed 2 bases and J shed 7 bases, with 13 bases lying between them. The CDR3 has 14 amino acids. Germline V CDR1 and CDR2: LGHDT, YNNKEL (reference sequence). This CDR3 reads CASSQPAGRNTQYF. For the CDR3, the DNA is TGTGCCAGCAGCCAACCCGCCGGGCGAAATACGCAGTATTTT.

This chain joins TRBV30 and TRBJ2-7, with D perhaps matching TRBD1 (5 bases). Deletions cut 1 base from V and 4 bases from J, with 8 bases between. Germline V gene sequence: CDR1 GTSNPN, CDR2 SVGIG (reference sequence). This CDR3 comprises 12 residues. The CDR3 DNA is TGTGCCTGGAGTGCGCAGGGATACGAGCAGTACTTC. Residues: CAWSAQGYEQYF.

The genes are TRBV7-3 and TRBJ2-7; 11 bases match TRBD2. The CDR3 is made up of 15 amino acids. The trim removed 1 base at V and 2 bases at J, leaving 1 base unmatched. The germline V gene encodes CDR1 SGHTA and CDR2 FQGTGA. CDR3 DNA sequence: TGTGCCAGCAGCTTAATAGCGGGAGGGCCCTACGAGCAGTACTTC. Encoded protein: CASSLIAGGPYEQYF.

This chain joins TRBV20-1 and TRBJ2-5; no definite D call. V lost 2 bases and J lost 4, with 17 bases in between. This CDR3 contains 15 residues. CDR1 and CDR2 (germline): DFQATT, SNEGSKA (reference sequence). DNA for the CDR3: TGCAGTGCTAGACTTTTGATCGCCACCCCAGAGACCCAGTACTTC. This encodes CSARLLIATPETQYF.

The chain is built from TRBV4-2 and TRBJ2-5; 9 positions match TRBD2. This CDR3 has 15 amino acids. The germline CDR1 and CDR2 sequences are LGHNA and YNFKEQ. The ends lost 0 bases at V and 12 bases at J; junction bases unmatched: 11. CDR3 coding DNA: TGTGCCAGCAGCCAAGATTGGGGACTAGCAGGGACTAAGTACTTC. This translates into CASSQDWGLAGTKYF.

The chain recombines TRBV5-5 with TRBJ2-1, with D possibly TRBD2 on 6 matching bases. From germline, CDR1 is SGHKS and CDR2 YYEKEE (reference sequence). The CDR3 sequence is 16 residues long. V was shortened by 4 bases and J by 6 bases, with 20 bases between the two germline ends. As DNA, the CDR3 is TGTGCCAGCAGCCAAACCCCACTAGCAATGGGCAATGAGCAGTTCTTC. Translating it yields CASSQTPLAMGNEQFF.

The chain uses TRBV7-9 and TRBJ2-3, with 7 nucleotides matching TRBD2. The CDR3 contains 18 residues. CDR1 and CDR2 (germline): SEHNR, FQNEAQ (reference sequence). The trim removed 4 bases at V and 2 bases at J, leaving 15 bases unmatched. DNA of the CDR3: TGTGCCAGCAGCTACTCCCGACCGGGACTAAAGGACACAGATACGCAGTATTTT. This codes for CASSYSRPGLKDTDTQYF.

The chain uses TRBV7-2 and TRBJ2-5, with 7 bases aligning to TRBD1. Germline assignment: CDR1 SGHTA and CDR2 FQGNSA. The J segment lost 4 bases and the V segment lost 5 bases, leaving 10 bases of the junction unmatched. This CDR3 has 15 residues. CDR3 region: CASSLPGQRRETQYF. In nucleotides, the CDR3 is TGTGCCAGCAGCCTACCGGGACAGAGAAGAGAGACCCAGTACTTC. Complete variable domain (other parts from reference TRBV7-2 and TRBJ2-5): GAGVSQSPSNKVTEKGKDVELRCDPISGHTALYWYRQSLGQGLEFLIYFQGNSAPDKSGLPSDRFSAERTGGSVSTLTIQRTQQEDSAVYLCASSLPGQRRETQYFGPGTRLLVL.

The J gene is TRBJ1-5, the V gene TRBV19; TRBD1 matches at 8 bases. CDR3 length equals 14 residues. Germline CDR1 and CDR2: LNHDA and SQIVND (reference sequence). Trimming took 4 bases from V and 2 from J; bases not matched to a gene: 1. The CDR3 protein is CASSTTGGNQPQHF. CDR3 nucleotides: TGTGCCAGTAGTACGACAGGGGGCAATCAGCCCCAGCATTTT. The variable domain in full, with the rest retrieved from reference TRBV19 and TRBJ1-5, is DGGITQSPKYLFRKEGQNVTLSCEQNLNHDAMYWYRQDPGQGLRLIYYSQIVNDFQKGDIAEGYSVSREKKESFPLTVTSAQKNPTAFYLCASSTTGGNQPQHFGDGTRLSIL.

The chain combines TRBV5-1 with TRBJ2-6; TRBD1 agrees at 7 bases. V lost 0 bases, J lost 4 bases, and 4 bases stayed unmatched. CDR1 SGHRS and CDR2 YFSETQ come from the germline V gene. The CDR3 length is 16 residues. CDR3 sequence reads: CASSLEGAPGANVLTF. CDR3 DNA sequence: TGCGCCAGCAGCTTGGAGGGGGCGCCGGGGGCCAACGTCCTGACTTTC.

The chain employs TRBV4-3 and TRBJ1-4, with 8 nucleotides matching TRBD1. CDR3 length: 15 amino acids. CDR1 and CDR2 (germline): LGHNA, YSLEER. V trimming: 4 bases; J trimming: 4 bases; junction bases outside the gene matches: 5. For the CDR3, the DNA is TGCGCCAGCAGCCCACGGACAGGGTTTAATGAAAAACTGTTTTTT. This gives the protein CASSPRTGFNEKLFF.

Written as DNA, the CDR3 is TGTGCCTGGGCAGGACAGGGGGCTTACGAGCAGTACTTC. It codes for CAWAGQGAYEQYF. V is TRBV30 and J is TRBJ2-7; 11 nucleotides agree with TRBD1. Per the germline V gene, CDR1 is GTSNPN and CDR2 is SVGIG (reference sequence). Trimming removed 5 bases from V and 4 bases from J; junction bases left unmatched: 4. CDR3 length: 13 residues.

The V and J genes are TRBV4-1 and TRBJ2-1; 10 positions match TRBD1. Germline CDR1 is MGHRA and CDR2 is YSYEKL. Losses at the gene ends were 4 bases for V and 2 bases for J; bases not matched to a gene: 5. The CDR3 is 16 residues long. CDR3 residues: CASSRGDRGAYNEQFF. The CDR3 DNA reads as TGCGCCAGCAGCCGAGGGGACAGGGGAGCCTACAATGAGCAGTTCTTC.

The chain's CDR3 is CASSLGGVHNQPQHF. For the CDR3, the DNA is TGTGCCAGCAGCTTAGGGGGGGTTCACAATCAGCCCCAGCATTTT. This chain uses TRBV7-2 with TRBJ1-5; D possibly corresponds to TRBD1 (5 bases). Trimming pared 1 base from V and 3 bases from J, leaving 10 bases between. Germline CDR1 is SGHTA and CDR2 is FQGNSA. This CDR3 comprises 15 residues.

The gene calls are TRBV6-6 and TRBJ1-5; D remains unclear. Trimming took off 2 bases at V and 6 bases at J, with 17 bases between the two ends. Germline values: CDR1 MNHNY, CDR2 SVGAGI (reference sequence). The CDR3 is made up of 16 amino acids. The CDR3, as DNA: TGTGCCAGCAGTTACGTGCACGGCTCCTTTTCTCAGCCCCAGCATTTT. Its translation: CASSYVHGSFSQPQHF.

The gene calls are TRBV20-1 and TRBJ2-3; D unclear. CDR1 is DFQATT and CDR2 is SNEGSKA in the germline V gene (reference sequence). There are 12 residues in the CDR3. Trimming took off 3 bases at V and 3 bases at J, with 7 bases between the two ends. CDR3 in DNA: TGCAGTGCTAGTATGGAAACAGATACGCAGTATTTT. Translated: CSASMETDTQYF.

This clonotype was observed a single time. This rearrangement joins TRBV5-6 to TRBJ1-2, with TRBD1 matching over 7 bases. Per germline, CDR1 SGHDT and CDR2 YYEEEE. J was trimmed by 0 bases and V by 4 bases; bases with no gene match: 3. The CDR3 is made up of 14 amino acids. The chain's CDR3 is CASSRDSANYGYTF. The CDR3, as DNA: TGTGCCAGCAGCCGGGACAGCGCTAACTATGGCTACACCTTC.

The chain combines TRBV30 with TRBJ2-5; D remains ambiguous. Germline CDR1 GTSNPN, CDR2 SVGIG (reference sequence). Trimming stripped 1 base from V and 4 bases from J, with 4 bases between. This CDR3 is built from 11 residues. The CDR3 DNA reads as TGTGCCTGGAGTGACTCAGAGACCCAGTACTTC. The encoded protein is CAWSDSETQYF.

The chain links TRBV6-2 or TRBV6-3 to TRBJ1-1, with 7 nucleotides matching TRBD1. J gave up 11 bases and V 6 bases, and 6 bases lay outside the gene matches. The CDR3 covers 11 residues. Germline CDR1 reads MNHEY; CDR2 reads SVGEGT. CDR3 region: CASRRQGHAFF. The CDR3 DNA follows: TGTGCCAGCAGGCGACAGGGACATGCTTTCTTT.

The genes are TRBV7-8 and TRBJ2-1; TRBD1 matches 11 bases. This CDR3 comprises 15 residues. V dropped 5 bases and J dropped 7; count of bases not matched to a gene: 7. Germline V gene data show CDR1 as SGHVS and CDR2 as FQNEAQ. DNA for the CDR3: TGTGCCAGCAGCACCAGGACAGGGGGCGTAAATGAGCAGTTCTTC. As protein: CASSTRTGGVNEQFF.

The chain recombines TRBV19 with TRBJ1-1; TRBD1 matches 8 bases. Germline loops: CDR1 LNHDA, CDR2 SQIVND (reference sequence). The CDR3 totals 15 residues. V lost 3 bases, J lost 5 bases, and 8 bases stayed unmatched. The CDR3 DNA sequence: TGTGCCAGTAGTATTCCAGGGGGCGCGGGGACTGAAGCTTTCTTT. Translating gives CASSIPGGAGTEAFF.

The CDR3: CASSLAGGADNEQFF. The CDR3 nucleotides read TGTGCCAGCAGTTTAGCAGGGGGCGCAGACAATGAGCAGTTCTTC. V and J are TRBV27 and TRBJ2-1; 8 bases line up with TRBD1. The CDR3 is 15 residues long. Germline trimming cut 2 bases from V and 5 bases from J; bases unmatched to any gene: 5. The germline gives CDR1 MNHEY, CDR2 SMNVEV (reference sequence).

The rearrangement uses TRBV20-1 and TRBJ2-3; 7 bases line up with TRBD2. The junction had 5 bases not matched to a gene; V was cut back by 4 bases and J by 13 bases. Germline V gene sequence: CDR1 DFQATT, CDR2 SNEGSKA (reference sequence). The CDR3 sequence is 10 residues long. The DNA for the CDR3 is TGCAGTGCTATAGTGGGGGGGGAGTATTTT. Translated: CSAIVGGEYF.

This chain connects TRBV2 to TRBJ2-1; 10 bases map to TRBD2. Germline lookup yields CDR1 SNHLY and CDR2 FYNNEI. The V gene end was trimmed by 5 bases and the J gene end by 9 bases; junction bases not matched to a gene: 10. The CDR3 spans 15 residues. The CDR3 region is CASSSTSGAVGEQFF. As DNA, the CDR3 is TGTGCCAGCAGTTCCACTAGCGGGGCGGTCGGTGAGCAGTTCTTC. Complete variable domain (other parts from reference TRBV2 and TRBJ2-1): EPEVTQTPSHQVTQMGQEVILRCVPISNHLYFYWYRQILGQKVEFLVSFYNNEISEKSEIFDDQFSVERPDGSNFTLKIRSTKLEDSAMYFCASSSTSGAVGEQFFGPGTRLTVL.

V is TRBV19 and J is TRBJ2-7; D tentatively fits TRBD1 or TRBD2 (5 bases each). CDR1 is LNHDA and CDR2 is SQIVND in the germline V gene (reference sequence). V lost 8 bases and J lost 4, with 21 bases in between. The length of the CDR3 is 15 residues. The CDR3 region is CASSDGAGSEYEQYF. CDR3 DNA: TGTGCCAGTTCAGACGGGGCAGGCTCAGAATACGAGCAGTACTTC.

The V gene is TRBV20-1, the J gene TRBJ2-3; 7 bases map to TRBD1. The CDR3 is made up of 16 amino acids. After removal of 2 bases from V and 2 bases from J, the junction contained 10 bases not matched to a gene. CDR1 is DFQATT and CDR2 is SNEGSKA in the germline V gene (reference sequence). Written as DNA, the CDR3 is TGCAGTGCTAGAAGCCCCCAGACAGGGTACACAGATACGCAGTATTTT. The encoded protein is CSARSPQTGYTDTQYF.